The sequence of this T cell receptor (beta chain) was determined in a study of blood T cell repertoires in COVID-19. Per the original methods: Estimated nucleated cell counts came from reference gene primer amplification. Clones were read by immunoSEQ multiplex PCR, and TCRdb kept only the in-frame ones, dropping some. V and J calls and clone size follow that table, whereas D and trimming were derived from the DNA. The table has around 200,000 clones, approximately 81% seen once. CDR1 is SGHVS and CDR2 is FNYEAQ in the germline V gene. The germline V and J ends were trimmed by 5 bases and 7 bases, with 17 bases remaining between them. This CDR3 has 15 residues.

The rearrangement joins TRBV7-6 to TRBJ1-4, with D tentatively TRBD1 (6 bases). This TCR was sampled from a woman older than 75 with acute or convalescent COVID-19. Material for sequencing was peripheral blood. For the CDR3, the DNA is TGTGCCAGCAGCCAATTAACAGGGTTCCTTGAAAAACTGTTTTTT. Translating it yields CASSQLTGFLEKLFF.